The 25 T cell receptor beta chains listed next were all sequenced from one sample in a study of T cells in women clearing cervical HPV infection. TCRdb's copy holds only in-frame clones and misses some; the assay was immunoSEQ multiplex PCR. Across around 23,000 clones, the top ten clones capture roughly 5.9% of the sample. The sequenced material came from blood buffy coat. The receptors originated from a woman between 18 and 75 years old with a cervical HPV16 infection that either progressed to CIN3+ or cleared (not recorded which).

Worth noting for this clone: The CDR3 goes on 3 residues after the read ends, and that part is filled in from the germline J gene. This chain joins TRBV29-1 and TRBJ2-7; D is possibly TRBD1 or TRBD2 (5 bases each). CDR1 is SQVTM and CDR2 is ANQGSEA in the germline V gene. V lost 4 bases to trimming and J lost 2 bases, with 33 bases between them. This CDR3 region has 20 residues. CDR3 region: CSVVGSAEGFELHPPYEQYF. CDR3 bases read: TGCAGCGTTGTAGGGTCGGCCGAGGGGTTCGAGCTCCACCCCCCCTACGAG.

A word on this clone: The DNA ends 3 residues before the CDR3 does, and the rest of the CDR3 is filled in from the germline J gene. This chain joins TRBV5-4 and TRBJ2-2; 7 nucleotides match TRBD1. The CDR3 has 14 amino acids. In germline, CDR1 is SGHNT, CDR2 YYREEE (reference sequence). The CDR3 region is CASSRQGTNEKLFF. CDR3 DNA (partial): TGTGCCAGCAGTAGACAGGGAACTAATGAAAAG.

The covered CDR3 bases are TGTGCCAGCAGGGGGCCCCCAGCCTATGGT. Its protein product is CASRGPPAYG. The complete CDR3 protein is CASRGPPAYGQYF. This chain connects TRBV2 to TRBJ2-4; D possibly corresponds to TRBD1 (5 bases). The read comes to an end 3 residues before the CDR3 does, leaving the germline J gene to fill in the end. CDR1 is SNHLY, CDR2 FYNNEI, per germline. This CDR3 has 13 residues. The variable domain in full, completed from reference TRBV2 and TRBJ2-4, reads EPEVTQTPSHQVTQMGQEVILRCVPISNHLYFYWYRQILGQKVEFLVSFYNNEISEKSEIFDDQFSVERPDGSNFTLKIRSTKLEDSAMYFCASRGPPAYGQYFGAGTRLSVL.

Concerning this clone: The CDR3 end falls 3 residues outside the read, so it is completed with the germline J gene. The V call is TRBV19, the J call TRBJ2-2, with D perhaps matching TRBD1 or TRBD2 (5 bases each). The CDR3 contains 14 residues. Germline V gene data show CDR1 as LNHDA and CDR2 as SQIVND (reference sequence). Trimming pared 7 bases from V and 5 bases from J, leaving 14 bases between. CDR3 DNA (partial): TGTGCCAGTATGCGTGCAGGGAGTACCGGGGAG. Amino acids: CASMRAGSTGE. The CDR3 reads in full as CASMRAGSTGELFF.

About this clone itself: The missing CDR3 end, 3 residues past where the read stops, is filled in from the germline J gene. V usage is TRBV18 and J usage is TRBJ2-2; D remains unclear. The ends were cut back, 4 bases at V and 4 bases at J, with 4 bases in the middle. The CDR3 spans 12 residues. Germline V CDR1 and CDR2: KGHSH, LQKENI. CDR3 DNA, as far as it was read: TGTGCCAGCTCACTTAGCACCGGGGAG. Its protein is CASSLSTGE. The whole CDR3 region reads CASSLSTGELFF.

Comments on this clone: The sequenced fragment ends 3 residues before the CDR3 boundary, so the rest is inferred from the germline J gene. The V gene is TRBV7-9, the J gene TRBJ1-2; 9 nucleotides match TRBD1. CDR3 length equals 15 residues. Germline V gene data show CDR1 as SEHNR and CDR2 as FQNEAQ (reference sequence). The covered CDR3 bases are TGTGCCAGCAGCTTAGGGGACAGGGCTCACAATGAC. It yields the protein CASSLGDRAHND. The complete CDR3 protein is CASSLGDRAHNDYTF.

Of note for this clone: The CDR3 extends 3 residues past the end of the read, so its final part is completed from the germline J gene. The chain has TRBV19 and TRBJ1-4, with D tentatively TRBD1 (5 bases). Germline CDR1 and CDR2: LNHDA and SQIVND (reference sequence). The length of the CDR3 is 15 residues. CDR3 bases read: TGTGCCAGTAGTACGCAGGGTTCTGGGGCCAACGTA. The encoded protein is CASSTQGSGANV. The entire CDR3 protein is CASSTQGSGANVLFF.

As regards this clone: From the germline J gene comes the end of the CDR3, since the read stops 3 residues before it. The rearrangement uses TRBV5-6 and TRBJ2-7; TRBD1 might be the D (6 bases). The V and J ends lost 0 bases and 2 bases respectively, with 12 bases between them. Germline lookup yields CDR1 SGHDT and CDR2 YYEEEE. This CDR3 region has 15 residues. The CDR3 reads CASSLGPGVAYEQYF. CDR3 DNA (partial): TGTGCCAGCAGCTTGGGGCCAGGGGTCGCCTACGAG.

Points on this clone: The read gets to within 3 residues of the CDR3 end, and the germline J gene fills in the rest. The rearrangement links TRBV20-1 to TRBJ1-1; D is undetermined. Trimming left V 5 bases short and J 3 bases short, with 10 bases between. The CDR3 consists of 12 residues. Germline values: CDR1 DFQATT, CDR2 SNEGSKA (reference sequence). CDR3 DNA, as far as it was read: TGCAGTGCTCGGAGGGTAGACACTGAA. It is translated as CSARRVDTE. The whole CDR3 region reads CSARRVDTEAFF.

For this clone: The observed sequence ends 3 residues before the CDR3 terminus, with the missing tail filled in from the germline J gene. The chain joins TRBV18 to TRBJ1-2, with D hard to call. Germline V CDR1 and CDR2: KGHSH, LQKENI. The CDR3 runs 12 residues. CDR3 bases read: TGTGCCAGCTCACTATCCTCCTACGAC. Protein sequence: CASSLSSYD. The complete CDR3 protein is CASSLSSYDYTF.

As concerns this clone: The read terminates 3 residues ahead of where the CDR3 ends, so the germline J gene completes it. The gene calls are TRBV30 and TRBJ2-7; D is perhaps TRBD2 (5 bases). Germline V gene sequence: CDR1 GTSNPN, CDR2 SVGIG (reference sequence). The ends were cut back, 7 bases at V and 2 bases at J, with 15 bases in the middle. The CDR3 loop spans 13 amino acids. The covered CDR3 bases are TGTGCCTCCGATAGAAGCGGACCCTACGAG. Amino acid sequence: CASDRSGPYE. The whole CDR3 protein reads CASDRSGPYEQYF.

As regards this clone: The read finishes 3 residues shy of the CDR3 end, and the germline J gene is used to complete it. This sequence joins TRBV2 and TRBJ1-5, with D hard to call. V lost 3 bases and J lost 6, with 9 bases in between. The CDR3 extends over 13 amino acids. Per germline, CDR1 SNHLY and CDR2 FYNNEI. Incomplete CDR3 DNA: TGTGCCAGCAGTGAGAAGGGCACTCAGCCC. Translating gives CASSEKGTQP. The full CDR3 protein reads CASSEKGTQPQHF.

Notes on this clone: From the germline J gene comes the end of the CDR3, since the read stops 3 residues before it. V is TRBV30 and J is TRBJ2-1; TRBD2 matches 7 bases. The CDR3 loop spans 14 amino acids. V lost 0 bases to trimming and J lost 7 bases; unmatched junction nucleotides: 6. CDR1 is GTSNPN, CDR2 SVGIG, per germline (reference sequence). CDR3 bases read: TGTGCCTGGAGTGTAGCGACTAGCTTGAATGAG. It is translated as CAWSVATSLNE. The entire CDR3 is CAWSVATSLNEQFF. The full variable domain, completed using reference TRBV30 and TRBJ2-1, is SQTIHQWPATLVQPVGSPLSLECTVEGTSNPNLYWYRQAAGRGLQLLFYSVGIGQISSEVPQNLSASRPQDRQFILSSKKLLLSDSGFYLCAWSVATSLNEQFFGPGTRLTVL.

As regards this clone: From the germline J gene comes the end of the CDR3, since the read stops 3 residues before it. The chain joins TRBV2 to TRBJ1-2; the D gene is possibly TRBD1 (6 bases). CDR1 and CDR2 (germline): SNHLY, FYNNEI. The CDR3 consists of 15 residues. V dropped 0 bases and J dropped 4 bases, with 12 bases sitting between them. The CDR3: CASSEAPGRGYGYTF. The CDR3 DNA, read in part, is TGTGCCAGCAGTGAAGCCCCGGGCAGGGGCTATGGC.

A word on this clone: The read ends 3 residues before the CDR3 terminus; that terminus is restored from the germline J gene. V usage is TRBV18 and J usage is TRBJ1-2, with D possibly TRBD1 on 5 matching bases. Trimming removed 5 bases from V and 2 bases from J, with 15 bases in between. This CDR3 has 15 amino acids. Germline CDR1 is KGHSH and CDR2 is LQKENI. Incomplete CDR3 DNA: TGTGCCAGCTCAAACACGGGGGAGTTAAACTATGGC. Amino acid sequence: CASSNTGELNYG. The whole CDR3 is CASSNTGELNYGYTF.

Notes on this clone: The junction departs from germline at one end; a sequencing error may be responsible. The CDR3 extends 3 residues past the end of the read, so its final part is completed from the germline J gene. Other nucleotide sequences in the sample specify the same CDR3. V is TRBV7-9 and J is TRBJ2-7, with D possibly being TRBD1 (6 bases). Germline lookup yields CDR1 SEHNR and CDR2 FQNEAQ (reference sequence). The CDR3 covers 15 residues. The CDR3 bases that were read are TGTGCCAGCAGTTTAGAGGACAGCGGAACCTACGAG. It specifies CASSLEDSGTYE. The entire CDR3 protein is CASSLEDSGTYEQYF.

On this clone itself: The CDR3 end falls 3 residues outside the read, so it is completed with the germline J gene. The V call is TRBV7-9, the J call TRBJ2-7, with 9 bases matching TRBD1. The germline CDR1 and CDR2 sequences are SEHNR and FQNEAQ (reference sequence). There are 14 residues in the CDR3. V shed 1 base, J shed 5 bases, and the junction held 3 bases outside the gene matches. The CDR3 is CASSLDRGLNEQYF. The part of the CDR3 DNA that was read is TGTGCCAGCAGCTTAGACAGGGGGCTTAACGAG.

Turning to this clone: The read comes to an end 3 residues before the CDR3 does, leaving the germline J gene to fill in the end. The rearrangement uses TRBV5-6 and TRBJ2-4, with D maybe TRBD1 (5 bases). Per germline, CDR1 SGHDT and CDR2 YYEEEE. CDR3 length: 12 residues. The chain's CDR3 is CASSQGLHGQYF. The CDR3 bases that were read are TGTGCCAGCAGCCAGGGCCTTCATGGT.

This clone is identified as medium-sized from frequency. The CDR3 end is not reached by the read, which stops 3 residues before it; the germline J gene fills it in. J is TRBJ2-3 and V is TRBV2; D gene uncertain. Germline V gene lookup returns CDR1 SNHLY and CDR2 FYNNEI. The CDR3 is 12 amino acids. Between the trimmed V and J ends, which lost 7 bases and 0 bases, there was a span of 5 bases. The covered CDR3 bases are TGTGCCAGCACCATTAGCACAGATACG. Translating gives CASTISTDT. The whole CDR3 protein reads CASTISTDTQYF.

Comment on this clone: The CDR3 end lies 3 residues beyond the end of the read and is filled in from the germline J gene. This sequence joins TRBV5-1 and TRBJ2-7; 10 positions agree with TRBD2. The CDR3 consists of 15 residues. In germline, CDR1 is SGHRS, CDR2 YFSETQ. The V and J ends lost 2 bases and 1 base, in that order; junction bases with no gene match: 3. The covered CDR3 bases are TGCGCCAGCAGCTTTCTAGCGGGGGTATCCTACGAG. Its protein product is CASSFLAGVSYE. The entire CDR3 is CASSFLAGVSYEQYF. Looking up the rest from reference TRBV5-1 and TRBJ2-7 gives the full variable domain: KAGVTQTPRYLIKTRGQQVTLSCSPISGHRSVSWYQQTPGQGLQFLFEYFSETQRNKGNFPGRFSGRQFSNSRSEMNVSTLELGDSALYLCASSFLAGVSYEQYFGPGTRLTVT.

Concerning this clone itself: Sequencing ends 3 residues short of the CDR3 end; the germline J gene provides the rest. V is TRBV28 and J is TRBJ1-6; a weak D match, TRBD1 (6 bases). Germline values: CDR1 MDHEN, CDR2 SYDVKM. Deletions cut 3 bases from V and 4 bases from J, with 16 bases between. CDR3 length: 17 amino acids. CDR3 amino acids: CASSFPQGSLYNSPLHF. CDR3 DNA (partial): TGTGCCAGCAGTTTCCCCCAGGGGAGCCTTTATAATTCACCC.

Remarks on this clone: The CDR3 goes on 3 residues after the read ends, and that part is filled in from the germline J gene. The chain is built from TRBV19 and TRBJ1-4; 8 bases line up with TRBD1. The CDR3 contains 15 residues. Looked up from germline, CDR1 is LNHDA and CDR2 is SQIVND (reference sequence). The chain's CDR3 is CASSMQGAYNSPLFF. CDR3 DNA, as far as it was read: TGTGCCAGTAGTATGCAGGGGGCCTATAATTCACCA.

Regarding this clone: The read terminates 3 residues ahead of where the CDR3 ends, so the germline J gene completes it. The chain couples TRBV10-1 to TRBJ2-3, with TRBD2 identical over 9 bases. Looked up from germline, CDR1 is WNHNN and CDR2 is SYGVQD (reference sequence). CDR3 length: 16 amino acids. J gave up 0 bases and V 4 bases, and 5 bases lay outside the gene matches. The DNA read from the CDR3 is TGCGCCAGCAGTGTGACTAGCGGATCTAGCACAGATACG. It translates to CASSVTSGSSTDT. The CDR3 as a whole reads CASSVTSGSSTDTQYF.

To note about this clone: The read falls 3 residues short of the CDR3 end, and the missing part is taken from the germline J gene. The V and J genes are TRBV5-6 and TRBJ2-7; TRBD2 agrees at 10 bases. With V trimmed by 0 bases and J by 6 bases, 3 bases remained unmatched. Germline V gene sequence: CDR1 SGHDT, CDR2 YYEEEE. The CDR3 length is 14 residues. CDR3 DNA (partial): TGTGCCAGCAGCTTGGTTAGCGGGGGGACCGAG. It specifies CASSLVSGGTE. The whole CDR3 reads CASSLVSGGTEQYF.

Remarks on this clone: Read sequence stops 3 residues before the CDR3 end, and the germline J gene provides the missing end. The chain is built from TRBV5-5 and TRBJ2-5, with D unresolved. The CDR3 extends over 12 amino acids. Trimming shortened V by 2 bases and J by 3 bases, and 5 bases separated the two germline ends. Germline V gives CDR1 SGHKS, CDR2 YYEKEE (reference sequence). The CDR3 loop reads CASSLSEETQYF. The sequenced CDR3 bases are TGTGCCAGCAGCTTATCTGAAGAGACC.